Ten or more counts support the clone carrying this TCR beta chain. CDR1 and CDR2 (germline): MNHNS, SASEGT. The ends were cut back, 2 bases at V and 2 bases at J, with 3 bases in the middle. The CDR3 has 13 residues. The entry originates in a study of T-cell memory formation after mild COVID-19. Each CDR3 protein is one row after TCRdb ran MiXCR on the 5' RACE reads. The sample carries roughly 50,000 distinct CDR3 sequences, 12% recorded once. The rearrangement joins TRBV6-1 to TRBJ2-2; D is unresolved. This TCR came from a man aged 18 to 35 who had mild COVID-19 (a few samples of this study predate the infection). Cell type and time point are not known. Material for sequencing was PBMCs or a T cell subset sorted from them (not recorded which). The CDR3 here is CASSEPNTGELFF. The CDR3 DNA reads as TGTGCCAGCAGTGAACCAAACACCGGGGAGCTGTTTTTT.